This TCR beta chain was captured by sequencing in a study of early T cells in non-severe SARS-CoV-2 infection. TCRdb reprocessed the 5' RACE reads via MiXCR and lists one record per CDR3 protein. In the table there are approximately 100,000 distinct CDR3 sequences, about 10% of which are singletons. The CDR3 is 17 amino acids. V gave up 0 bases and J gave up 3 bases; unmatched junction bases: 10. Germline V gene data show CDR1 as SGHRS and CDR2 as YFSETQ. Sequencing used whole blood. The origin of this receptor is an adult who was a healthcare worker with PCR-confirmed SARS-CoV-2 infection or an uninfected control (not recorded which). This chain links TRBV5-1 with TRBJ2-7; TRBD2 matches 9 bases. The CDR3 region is CASSLGLAGIPYYEQYF. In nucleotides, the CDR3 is TGCGCCAGCAGCTTGGGGCTAGCGGGGATCCCCTACTACGAGCAGTACTTC.